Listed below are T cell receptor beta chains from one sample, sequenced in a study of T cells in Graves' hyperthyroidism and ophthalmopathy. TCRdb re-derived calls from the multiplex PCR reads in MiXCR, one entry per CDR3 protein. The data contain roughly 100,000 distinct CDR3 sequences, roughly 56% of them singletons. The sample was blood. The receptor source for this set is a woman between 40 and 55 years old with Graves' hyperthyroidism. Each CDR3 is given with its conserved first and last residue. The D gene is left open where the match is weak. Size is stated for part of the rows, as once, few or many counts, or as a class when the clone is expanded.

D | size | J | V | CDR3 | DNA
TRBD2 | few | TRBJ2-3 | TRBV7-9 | CASSQGTSGGDTQYF | TGCGCCAGCAGCCAGGGGACTAGCGGGGGAGATACGCAGTATTTT
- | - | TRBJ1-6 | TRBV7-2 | CASSRPNSPLHF | TGTGCCAGCAGCCGACCTAATTCACCCCTCCACTTT
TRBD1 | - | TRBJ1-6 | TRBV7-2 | CASSPGQGTNSPLHF | TGTGCCAGCAGCCCGGGACAGGGGACAAATTCACCCCTCCACTTT
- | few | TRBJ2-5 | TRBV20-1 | CSARAGLADGTQYF | TGCAGTGCTAGAGCGGGATTGGCGGACGGGACCCAGTACTTC
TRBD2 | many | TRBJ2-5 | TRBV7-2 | CASSRTSGSQETQYF | TGTGCCAGCAGCAGGACTAGCGGGAGCCAAGAGACCCAGTACTTC
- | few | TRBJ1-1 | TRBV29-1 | CSVAPGDTEAFF | TGCAGCGTAGCTCCGGGAGACACTGAAGCTTTCTTT
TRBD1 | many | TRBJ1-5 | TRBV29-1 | CSALQGVSNQPQHF | TGCAGCGCCCTGCAGGGGGTTAGCAATCAGCCCCAGCATTTT
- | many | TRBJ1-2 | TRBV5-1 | CASRYDTGSYGYTF | TGCGCCAGCAGGTACGACACGGGTTCCTATGGCTACACCTTC
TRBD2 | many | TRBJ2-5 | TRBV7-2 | CASSLSAGEETQYF | TGTGCCAGCAGCTTAAGCGCGGGAGAAGAGACCCAGTACTTC
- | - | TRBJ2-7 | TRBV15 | CATSSSRGQWSPYEQYF | TGTGCCACCAGCAGCTCCCGGGGGCAGTGGAGCCCCTACGAGCAGTACTTC
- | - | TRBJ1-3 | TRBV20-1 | CSAHSGNTIYF | TGCAGTGCTCACTCTGGAAACACCATATATTTT
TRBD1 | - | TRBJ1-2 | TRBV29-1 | CSAPALTGVYGYTF | TGCAGCGCACCAGCCTTGACAGGGGTGTATGGCTACACCTTC
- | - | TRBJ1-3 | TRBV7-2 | CASSLLATGNTIYF | TGTGCCAGCAGCTTACTAGCCACTGGAAACACCATATATTTT
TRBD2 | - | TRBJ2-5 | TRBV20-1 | CSAVLAGDQYF | TGCAGTGCCGTACTAGCGGGAGACCAGTACTTC
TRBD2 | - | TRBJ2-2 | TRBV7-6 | CASSWGLAGGELFF | TGTGCCAGCAGCTGGGGACTAGCGGGAGGGGAGCTGTTTTTT
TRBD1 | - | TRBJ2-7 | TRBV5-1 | CASSMTGGSYVGQYF | TGCGCCAGCAGCATGACAGGGGGCTCCTACGTTGGGCAGTACTTC
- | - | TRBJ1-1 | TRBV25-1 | CATQQDTEAFF | TGTGCTACTCAACAGGACACTGAAGCTTTCTTT
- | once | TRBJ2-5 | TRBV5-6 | CASSLQGGEETQYF | TGTGCCAGCAGCTTACAGGGAGGGGAAGAGACCCAGTACTTC
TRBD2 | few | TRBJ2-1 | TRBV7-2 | CASSLAPSLAGSYNEQFF | TGTGCCAGCAGCTTAGCGCCGAGTCTAGCGGGTTCGTACAATGAGCAGTTCTTC
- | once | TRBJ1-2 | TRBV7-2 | CASSPGGPNYGYTF | TGTGCCAGCAGCCCGGGAGGCCCAAACTATGGCTACACCTTC
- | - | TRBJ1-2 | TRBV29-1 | CSVRGGANYGYTF | TGCAGCGTTCGGGGGGGAGCTAACTATGGCTACACCTTC
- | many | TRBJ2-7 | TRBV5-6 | CASSLGRIYEQYF | TGTGCCAGCAGCTTGGGCCGGATCTACGAGCAGTACTTC
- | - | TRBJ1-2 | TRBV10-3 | CAGSQGNYGYAF | TGTGCCGGCAGTCAGGGAAACTATGGCTACGCCTTC
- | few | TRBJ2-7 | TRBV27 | CASSSSVTDLEQYF | TGTGCCAGCAGTTCGTCTGTGACAGACCTCGAGCAGTACTTC
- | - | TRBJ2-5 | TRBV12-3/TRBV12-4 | CASSLGEAQYF | TGTGCCAGCAGTTTAGGAGAGGCCCAGTACTTC
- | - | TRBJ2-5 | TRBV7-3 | CASSELVGETQYF | TGTGCCAGCAGTGAACTAGTAGGAGAGACCCAGTACTTC
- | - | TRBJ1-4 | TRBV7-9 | CASSSILEEKLFF | TGTGCCAGCAGCTCGATCCTAGAAGAAAAACTGTTTTTT
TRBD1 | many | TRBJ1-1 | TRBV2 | CASRSNEQGTEAFF | TGTGCCAGCAGATCAAATGAACAGGGGACTGAAGCTTTCTTT
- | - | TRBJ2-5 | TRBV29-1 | CSVAGADGTQYF | TGCAGCGTTGCGGGGGCGGACGGGACCCAGTACTTC
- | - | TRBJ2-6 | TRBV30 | CAWGSSGANVLTF | TGTGCCTGGGGCAGCTCTGGGGCCAACGTCCTGACTTTC
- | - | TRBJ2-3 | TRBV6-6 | CASSEPPLGVGTDTQCF | TGTGCCAGCAGTGAACCCCCTCTGGGAGTCGGCACAGATACGCAGTGTTTT
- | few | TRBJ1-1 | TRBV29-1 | CSVSRWGGAFF | TGCAGCGTTTCCCGTTGGGGGGGGGCTTTCTTT
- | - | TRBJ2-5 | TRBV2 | CASSMLSGNQETQHF | TGTGCCAGCAGTATGCTGTCCGGAAACCAAGAGACCCAGCACTTC
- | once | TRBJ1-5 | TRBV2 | CASRQGNQPQHF | TGTGCCAGCAGACAGGGTAATCAGCCCCAGCATTTT
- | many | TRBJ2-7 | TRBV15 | CATSSLGGGLYEQYF | TGTGCCACCAGCAGCTTAGGAGGGGGTCTCTACGAGCAGTACTTC
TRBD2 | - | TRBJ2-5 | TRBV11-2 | CASSLVRTSGRGETQYF | TGTGCCAGCAGCTTAGTTAGGACTAGCGGGAGGGGAGAGACCCAGTACTTC
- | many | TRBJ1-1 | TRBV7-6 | CASSPRQVMNTEAFF | TGTGCCAGCAGCCCTAGACAGGTAATGAACACTGAAGCTTTCTTT
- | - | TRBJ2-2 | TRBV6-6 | CASRLPSGAPTGELVF | TGTGCCAGCAGGCTTCCCAGCGGAGCCCCCACCGGGGAGCTGGTTTTT
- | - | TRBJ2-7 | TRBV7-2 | CASSTGSTYEQYF | TGTGCTAGCAGCACGGGCAGTACCTACGAGCAGTACTTC
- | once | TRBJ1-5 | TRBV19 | CASSIGPEGRNQPQHF | TGTGCCAGTAGTATAGGACCCGAGGGCCGCAATCAGCCCCAGCATTTT
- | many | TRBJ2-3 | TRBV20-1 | CSASEADTQYF | TGCAGTGCTAGTGAGGCGGATACGCAGTATTTT
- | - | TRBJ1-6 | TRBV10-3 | CAISEGGAPNSPLHF | TGTGCCATCAGTGAGGGGGGGGCGCCTAATTCACCCCTCCACTTT
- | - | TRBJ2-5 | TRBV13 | CASSRDGDQETQYF | TGTGCCAGCAGTCGGGACGGAGATCAAGAGACCCAGTACTTC
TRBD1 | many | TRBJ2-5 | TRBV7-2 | CASSHGQGQETQYF | TGTGCCAGCAGCCATGGACAGGGACAAGAGACCCAGTACTTC
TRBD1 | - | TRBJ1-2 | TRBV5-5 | CASSRPGQGTYGYTF | TGTGCCAGCAGCCGGCCCGGACAGGGAACATATGGCTACACCTTC
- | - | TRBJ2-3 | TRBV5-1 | CASSARGGGTDTQYF | TGCGCCAGCAGCGCCCGAGGTGGAGGCACAGATACGCAGTATTTT
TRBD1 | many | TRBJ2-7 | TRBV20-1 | CSARNPDRGRNEQYF | TGCAGTGCTAGAAACCCGGACAGGGGGCGGAACGAGCAGTACTTC
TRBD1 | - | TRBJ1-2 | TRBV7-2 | CASSPGQGIGYGYTF | TGTGCCAGCAGCCCGGGACAGGGGATAGGATATGGCTACACCTTC
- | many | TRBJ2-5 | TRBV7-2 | CASSYGRETQYF | TGTGCCAGCAGCTACGGCCGGGAGACCCAGTACTTC
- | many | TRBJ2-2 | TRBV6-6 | CASSPGGRVAGELFF | TGTGCCAGCAGTCCCGGAGGCAGGGTAGCCGGGGAGCTGTTTTTT